A selection of T cell receptor beta chains follows, all from one sample in a study of T cell clonotyping in hematopoietic cell transplantation. Produced via immunoSEQ multiplex PCR; TCRdb's table is partial and in-frame only. The table has approximately 7,500 clones, approximately 90% seen once. The input for sequencing was PBMCs, taken 100 days after allogeneic stem cell transplant. The receptors were sampled from a male patient in his late teens or twenties who had an allogeneic stem cell transplant from a related donor, so the T cells may come from the graft donor. Some clones in this sample may be carry-over from other donors' samples. The CDR3 runs from the conserved cysteine through the conserved F or W. The D gene is left open where the match is weak. Only some rows state a clone size, as once, few, many or a class for expanded clones.

v_gene	abundance	d_gene	j_gene	CDR3nt	CDR3aa
TRBV19	.	TRBD2	TRBJ2-5	TGTGCCACAACGGGGGGTACCAGCGGTCCGTACCAAGAGACCCAGTACTTC	CATTGGTSGPYQETQYF
TRBV4-1	.	.	TRBJ2-1	TGCGCCAGCAGCCACCCGCAAGGCAGGGGATACAACAATGAGCAGTTCTTC	CASSHPQGRGYNNEQFF
TRBV30	.	.	TRBJ2-2	TGTGCCTGGTTACAGGAGGTAAACGGGGAGCTGTTTTTT	CAWLQEVNGELFF
TRBV5-1	.	TRBD2	TRBJ2-3	TGCGCCAGCAGCACTAGCGGAAACACAGATACGCAGTATTTT	CASSTSGNTDTQYF
TRBV5-6	.	.	TRBJ2-5	TGTGCCAGCAGCCTGGCGGAGGGTGGGACCCAGTACTTC	CASSLAEGGTQYF
TRBV30	.	TRBD2	TRBJ2-1	TGTGCCTGGAGCCCGAAAGGACTAGCGGGAGGTGAGCAGTTCTTC	CAWSPKGLAGGEQFF
TRBV18	.	TRBD1	TRBJ1-3	TGTGCCAGCTCACCACGGACAGGGTTTGGAAACACCATATATTTT	CASSPRTGFGNTIYF
TRBV7-9	.	.	TRBJ1-1	TGTGCCAGCAGCTTAGGTGGATACAACACTGAAGCTTTCTTT	CASSLGGYNTEAFF
TRBV9	.	TRBD1	TRBJ1-4	TGTGCCAGCAGCGGGACCGGGACAGGGGAAAAACTGTTTTTT	CASSGTGTGEKLFF
TRBV10-3	.	.	TRBJ2-1	TGTGCCATCAAAGGAGCTGACTCCTACAATGAGCAGTTCTTC	CAIKGADSYNEQFF
TRBV4-2	.	TRBD1	TRBJ2-6	TGTGCCAGCAGCCTGACAGGGGCTGGGGCCAACGTCCTGACTTTC	CASSLTGAGANVLTF
TRBV7-9	.	.	TRBJ2-3	TGTGCCAGCAGCTTAGCGCGAGCTAGCACAGATACGCAGTATTTT	CASSLARASTDTQYF
TRBV2	.	TRBD2	TRBJ2-2	TGTGCCAGCAGTAGGACTAGCGGGAGAATGGGGACCGGGGAGCTGTTTTTT	CASSRTSGRMGTGELFF
TRBV4-1	once	TRBD2	TRBJ2-1	TGCGCCAGCACCTCGGAAGGGCGGGAGAGACACAATGAGCAGTTCTTC	CASTSEGRERHNEQFF
TRBV4-1	.	TRBD1	TRBJ2-4	TGCGCCAGCAGCCAGGGGACAGGGAAAAACATTCAGTACTTC	CASSQGTGKNIQYF
TRBV14	.	.	TRBJ1-2	TGTGCCAGCAGCCAAGTTCCAGCGGGGGGCTACACCTTC	CASSQVPAGGYTF
TRBV7-3	.	.	TRBJ2-3	TGTGCCAGCAGCCCAAGCCCAGGGTCCGATACGCAGTATTTT	CASSPSPGSDTQYF
TRBV30	.	TRBD1	TRBJ2-3	TGTGCCTGGAGTCAGGGGGCCGGGGCAGATACGCAGTATTTT	CAWSQGAGADTQYF
TRBV7-6	few	.	TRBJ2-2	TGTGCCAGCAGCCCGAACGTGGGGCGTGGGACCGGGGAGCTGTTTTTT	CASSPNVGRGTGELFF
TRBV29-1	once	.	TRBJ1-2	TGCAGCGTTGAAGACGGGGGTAAGAGTAACTATGGCTACACCTTC	CSVEDGGKSNYGYTF
TRBV7-9	.	.	TRBJ2-3	TGTGCCAGCAGACTAGGTGGGGACGGCGGGGGCACAGATACGCAGTATTTT	CASRLGGDGGGTDTQYF
TRBV18	.	.	TRBJ2-2	TGTGCCAGCTCACCACGGCCTCGCGGTACGAACACCGGGGAGCTGTTTTTT	CASSPRPRGTNTGELFF
TRBV6-5	.	.	TRBJ1-4	TGTGCCAGCAGACCCACGAAGGGAACTAATGAAAAACTGTTTTTT	CASRPTKGTNEKLFF
TRBV5-5	.	.	TRBJ1-2	TGTGCCAGCAGCTTTCCGGCCAGCCCTAACTATGGCTACACCTTC	CASSFPASPNYGYTF
TRBV7-7	.	.	TRBJ2-2	TGTGCTAGCAGCTTACGTCAGGGCGGGGAGCTGTTTTTT	CASSLRQGGELFF
TRBV4-2	.	TRBD2	TRBJ2-2	TGTGCCAGCAGCCCAGGAGGGCCGGGACTAGCGGGGCCAATGAACACCGGGGAGCTGTTTTTT	CASSPGGPGLAGPMNTGELFF